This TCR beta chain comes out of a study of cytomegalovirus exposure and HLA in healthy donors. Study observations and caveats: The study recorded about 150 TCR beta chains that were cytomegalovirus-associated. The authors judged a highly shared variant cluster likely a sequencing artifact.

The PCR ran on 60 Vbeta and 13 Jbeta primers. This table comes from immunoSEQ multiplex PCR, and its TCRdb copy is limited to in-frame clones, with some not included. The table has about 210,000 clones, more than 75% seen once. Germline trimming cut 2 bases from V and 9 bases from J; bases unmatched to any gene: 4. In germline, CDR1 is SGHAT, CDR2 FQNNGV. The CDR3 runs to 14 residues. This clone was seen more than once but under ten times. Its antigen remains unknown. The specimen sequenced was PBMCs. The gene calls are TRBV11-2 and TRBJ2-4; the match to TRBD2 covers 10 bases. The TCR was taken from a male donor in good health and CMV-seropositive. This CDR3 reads CASSLLAGDSIQYF. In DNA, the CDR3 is TGTGCCAGCAGCTTACTAGCGGGAGATAGCATTCAGTACTTC.